This T cell receptor (beta chain) was retrieved from a study of T cell repertoires in cytomegalovirus infection (dated by TCRdb to the late 2010s). The study in broad terms: Donor HLA type was relevant to the analysis, as public TCR beta signatures indicated carriage of CMV infection together with the matching HLA type.

This clonotype was counted ten times or more. Its antigen is currently not known. Base qualities were left out, and no much larger clone turns up one base away. Looking up the germline V gene yields CDR1 LGHNA and CDR2 YSLEER. Its CDR3 holds 15 amino acids, cysteine through phenylalanine. Only CDR3 DNA is held: 45 bases, read in frame from base 1. V was cut back by 0 bases and J by 7 bases, leaving a gap of 13 bases between them. The full study reports these points: Cumulative frequency of public TCR beta family members discriminated carriers of CMV infection plus the relevant HLA type in this cohort and an independent 352-donor cohort. The ex vivo response was dominated by HLA-C-restricted CMV-specific TCR beta clonotypes, which also provided the single most frequent clonotype in two of eight donors.

The instrument was an Illumina HiSeq 1500. The raw public reads went through TCRdb reprocessing: fastp at Q25, MiXCR clone calling, in-frame beta chains kept. Entries are consolidated by CDR3 protein sequence, retaining the most common genes and DNA. The sample table lists approximately 76,000 distinct CDR3 sequences, 3.7% of them with a count of one. Around 4.4% of the sample is held by the ten biggest clonotypes. The sample was PBMCs. Rearrangement joined TRBV4-3 to TRBJ2-1; the D region possibly corresponds to TRBD2 (5 bases align). This sequence originates from a human donor in good health (CMV status not recorded). Some clones in this sample may be carry-over from other donors' samples. The DNA sequence is given as TGCGCCAGCAGCCAAGATCATCTGGAGGTGAATGAGCAGTTCTTC. Its amino acids are CASSQDHLEVNEQFF.